These 10 T cell receptor beta chains came from one sample sequenced in a study of blood T cell repertoires in COVID-19. TCRdb keeps only in-frame clones here, not all; method: immunoSEQ multiplex PCR. Among 140,000 to 150,000 clones listed, over 80% were seen once. Material for sequencing was peripheral blood. Receptor source: a man older than 75 with acute or convalescent COVID-19.

The chain combines TRBV5-5 with TRBJ1-3; no clear D gene. Per the germline V gene, CDR1 is SGHKS and CDR2 is YYEKEE (reference sequence). V was clipped by 1 base and J by 0 bases, with 14 bases between them. This CDR3 has 17 amino acids. The CDR3 protein is CASSLTLSVPSGNTIYF. The CDR3 DNA is TGTGCCAGCAGCTTGACGCTGAGCGTCCCCTCTGGAAACACCATATATTTT. The variable domain in full, completed from reference TRBV5-5 and TRBJ1-3, reads DAGVTQSPTHLIKTRGQQVTLRCSPISGHKSVSWYQQVLGQGPQFIFQYYEKEERGRGNFPDRFSARQFPNYSSELNVNALLLGDSALYLCASSLTLSVPSGNTIYFGEGSWLTVV.

This chain connects TRBV12-3 or TRBV12-4 to TRBJ1-5; D unclear. The V end lost 5 bases, the J end lost 7 bases, and 12 bases lay between the germline ends. This CDR3 has 13 amino acids. CDR3 amino acids: CASSPREKQPQHF. The DNA for the CDR3 is TGTGCCAGCAGTCCTCGGGAGAAGCAGCCCCAGCATTTT.

V and J are TRBV7-8 and TRBJ2-2; D unresolved. The CDR3 runs to 13 residues. Germline CDR1 and CDR2: SGHVS and FQNEAQ. Trimming took 1 base from V and 6 from J, leaving 6 bases between them. The CDR3 coding sequence is TGTGCCAGCAGCTTAGGGCACGCCGGGGAGCTGTTTTTT. It codes for CASSLGHAGELFF.

This sequence joins TRBV6-1 and TRBJ2-1; perhaps TRBD2 as D (5 bases). V was clipped by 2 bases and J by 0 bases, with 8 bases between them. Per the germline V gene, CDR1 is MNHNS and CDR2 is SASEGT. CDR3 length equals 15 residues. As DNA, the CDR3 is TGTGCCAGCAGTGAATCGGGAAACTCCTACAATGAGCAGTTCTTC. Amino acid sequence: CASSESGNSYNEQFF.

The genes are TRBV5-1 and TRBJ1-1; 7 bases are shared with TRBD1. The germline CDR1 and CDR2 sequences are SGHRS and YFSETQ. This CDR3 region has 14 residues. J gave up 3 bases and V 2 bases, and 4 bases lay outside the gene matches. As DNA, the CDR3 is TGCGCCAGCAGCTTTTCCAGGGGGTACACTGAAGCTTTCTTT. Translated, it gives CASSFSRGYTEAFF. The full variable domain, in which reference TRBV5-1 and TRBJ1-1 provide the parts outside the CDR3, is KAGVTQTPRYLIKTRGQQVTLSCSPISGHRSVSWYQQTPGQGLQFLFEYFSETQRNKGNFPGRFSGRQFSNSRSEMNVSTLELGDSALYLCASSFSRGYTEAFFGQGTRLTVV.

The rearrangement joins TRBV7-3 to TRBJ2-1; no clear D. Trimming stripped 5 bases from V and 6 bases from J, with 8 bases between. The CDR3 sequence is 12 residues long. Looked up from germline, CDR1 is SGHTA and CDR2 is FQGTGA. CDR3 in amino acids: CASSIYANEQFF. For the CDR3, the DNA is TGTGCCAGCAGCATCTATGCCAATGAGCAGTTCTTC.

The chain employs TRBV5-6 and TRBJ2-7, with D perhaps matching TRBD1 (6 bases). This CDR3 is built from 15 residues. V was shortened by 0 bases and J by 2 bases, with 12 bases between the two germline ends. The germline CDR1 and CDR2 sequences are SGHDT and YYEEEE. Here the CDR3 reads CASSLGQGFTYEQYF. As DNA, the CDR3 is TGTGCCAGCAGCTTGGGGCAGGGGTTCACCTACGAGCAGTACTTC.

The chain joins TRBV3-1 (or the pseudogene TRBV3-2) to TRBJ1-2, with TRBD1 as a possible D gene (5 bases). Germline CDR1 and CDR2: LGHDT and YNNKEL (reference sequence). With 1 base removed from V and 6 bases from J, the gap between germline ends came to 12 bases. This CDR3 contains 14 residues. The CDR3 region has the DNA TGTGCCAGCAGCCAAGTACGGGGGTTTAATGGCTACACCTTC. Amino acid sequence: CASSQVRGFNGYTF.

This chain joins TRBV5-1 and TRBJ2-1; 9 positions agree with TRBD2. Germline values: CDR1 SGHRS, CDR2 YFSETQ. Losses at the gene ends were 3 bases for V and 0 bases for J; bases not matched to a gene: 16. The CDR3 runs 20 residues. CDR3 sequence: CASSSLPGKREASSYNEQFF. CDR3 bases: TGCGCCAGCAGCTCACTCCCTGGGAAGCGGGAGGCTTCCTCCTACAATGAGCAGTTCTTC.

The chain is built from TRBV4-1 and TRBJ2-7, with 9 bases fitting TRBD1. This CDR3 has 16 residues. After removal of 1 base from V and 3 bases from J, the junction contained 7 bases not matched to a gene. Germline V CDR1 and CDR2: MGHRA, YSYEKL. CDR3 region: CASSQGSGQGFYEQYF. CDR3 nucleotide sequence: TGCGCCAGCAGCCAAGGGTCGGGACAGGGCTTCTACGAGCAGTACTTC.